This T cell receptor beta chain originates from a study of blood T cell repertoires in COVID-19. Looking at the study overall: Acute-phase and convalescent COVID-19 samples originated in the United States, Italy and Spain.

Profiled with immunoSEQ multiplex PCR; TCRdb holds only in-frame clones, not every one. The repertoire has a few hundred thousand clones, about 90% of them found once; the top ten carry about 11%. Between the trimmed V and J ends, which lost 3 bases and 0 bases, there was a span of 7 bases. This CDR3 has 13 amino acids. In germline, CDR1 is SGHKS, CDR2 YYEKEE (reference sequence). Seattle-derived patients entered the study during active infection and were followed longitudinally. The sequence was collected from a woman between 25 and 40 years old with COVID-19, enrolled during active disease. Sample: peripheral blood. The rearrangement joins TRBV5-5 to TRBJ2-7; D is possibly TRBD2 (6 bases). This CDR3 reads CASSWDFSYEQYF. In DNA, the CDR3 is TGTGCCAGCAGCTGGGACTTCTCCTACGAGCAGTACTTC.